These 25 T cell receptor beta chains originate from one sample sequenced in a study of T cell repertoires in cytomegalovirus infection. Antigen specificity for these receptors is unknown. MiXCR, run by TCRdb on the reads, gives a single entry per CDR3 protein. In the table there are roughly 500,000 distinct CDR3 sequences, 25% to 35% of which are singletons. The sequencing used cultured PBMCs, collected from culture after CMV antigen stimulation. Receptors originate from a human donor in good health (CMV status not recorded). Some clones in this sample may be carry-over from other donors' samples.

This clonotype was counted a few times. This chain uses TRBV28 with TRBJ1-1; D not certain. V lost 5 bases, J lost 1 base, and 11 bases lay in between. The CDR3 has 14 residues. Germline values: CDR1 MDHEN, CDR2 SYDVKM. CDR3 region: CASSVQIGNTEAFF. CDR3 nucleotides: TGTGCCAGCAGTGTCCAGATAGGGAACACTGAAGCTTTCTTT.

The V and J genes are TRBV7-2 and TRBJ1-2; D unclear. The CDR3 sequence is 13 residues long. V was trimmed by 4 bases and J by 2 bases, leaving 8 bases between them. Germline lookup yields CDR1 SGHTA and CDR2 FQGNSA. CDR3 protein: CASSSRRNYGYTF. The CDR3 DNA follows: TGTGCCAGCAGCTCACGACGGAACTATGGCTACACCTTC.

This chain joins TRBV4-1 and TRBJ1-2, with D possibly matching TRBD1 (5 bases). Deletions cut 2 bases from V and 5 bases from J, with 15 bases between. Germline V gene lookup returns CDR1 MGHRA and CDR2 YSYEKL. This CDR3 contains 15 residues. The DNA for the CDR3 is TGCGCCAGCAGCCAACCCGCCCAGGGAAAATATGGCTACACCTTC. It codes for CASSQPAQGKYGYTF.

The table lists this clonotype with many counts. The J gene is TRBJ2-1, the V gene TRBV7-3; no clear D gene. The length of the CDR3 is 15 residues. The germline gives CDR1 SGHTA, CDR2 FQGTGA. The V and J ends lost 3 bases and 0 bases respectively, with 9 bases between them. CDR3 amino acids: CASSFLGSSYNEQFF. CDR3 in DNA: TGTGCCAGCAGCTTCCTGGGAAGCTCCTACAATGAGCAGTTCTTC.

The genes are TRBV3-1 and TRBJ2-2; 7 bases line up with TRBD2. The CDR3 sequence is 18 residues long. The trim removed 3 bases at V and 4 bases at J, leaving 14 bases unmatched. Germline V lookup: CDR1 LGHDT, CDR2 YNNKEL (reference sequence). The CDR3 DNA follows: TGTGCCAGCAGCCAGGGCCCTCCGGGACTACTGATCACCGGGGAGCTGTTTTTT. Its protein is CASSQGPPGLLITGELFF.

The chain uses TRBV20-1 and TRBJ2-5; 7 positions agree with TRBD2. CDR3 length: 15 amino acids. V gave up 1 base and J gave up 2 bases; unmatched junction bases: 7. The germline V gene encodes CDR1 DFQATT and CDR2 SNEGSKA (reference sequence). CDR3 nucleotide sequence: TGCAGTGCTAGAGTCCAGAACGGGGGGCAAGAGACCCAGTACTTC. Translation: CSARVQNGGQETQYF.

The CDR3 spells CASSQMPGLVGTDTQYF. In DNA, the CDR3 is TGCGCCAGCAGCCAAATGCCCGGTCTAGTCGGCACAGATACGCAGTATTTT. This chain uses TRBV4-3 with TRBJ2-3; D is ambiguous. The CDR3 runs to 17 residues. Trimming took 2 bases from V and 1 from J, leaving 16 bases between them. Germline CDR1 reads LGHNA; CDR2 reads YSLEER.

J is TRBJ2-3 and V is TRBV11-2; D possibly corresponds to TRBD2 (5 bases). V was clipped by 3 bases and J by 4 bases, with 11 bases between them. The CDR3 has 14 amino acids. The germline V gene encodes CDR1 SGHAT and CDR2 FQNNGV. This chain's CDR3 is CASSLQASPDTQYF. CDR3 bases: TGTGCCAGCAGCTTGCAGGCTAGCCCAGATACGCAGTATTTT.

This clonotype was counted many times. The rearrangement uses TRBV7-2 and TRBJ1-1, with TRBD1 as a possible D gene (5 bases). Germline V lookup: CDR1 SGHTA, CDR2 FQGNSA. The CDR3 runs 14 residues. Trimming took 3 bases from V and 3 from J, leaving 11 bases between them. This CDR3 is CASSLVGPYTEAFF. In DNA form, the CDR3 reads TGTGCCAGCAGCTTGGTGGGGCCGTACACTGAAGCTTTCTTT.

In its sample, this clonotype was seen many times. The chain recombines TRBV7-8 with TRBJ1-4; D ambiguous. CDR1 is SGHVS and CDR2 is FQNEAQ in the germline V gene. This CDR3 spans 15 amino acids. The V end lost 1 base, the J end lost 10 bases, and 16 bases lay between the germline ends. The CDR3 nucleotides read TGTGCCAGCAGCTTAGAGGCAGATGCCTGGGGAAAACTGTTTTTT. Residues: CASSLEADAWGKLFF.

The rearrangement joins TRBV6-7 to TRBJ2-7, with D perhaps TRBD1 (5 bases). TRBV6-7 is known as an ORF, though its function is uncertain. There are 16 residues in the CDR3. Trimming took off 0 bases at V and 3 bases at J, with 15 bases between the two ends. The CDR3 is CASSYSRQSLHYEQYV. The CDR3, as DNA: TGTGCCAGCAGTTACTCGAGACAGAGTCTTCACTACGAGCAGTACGTC.

This clonotype turned up a few times. The genes are TRBV12-3 or TRBV12-4 and TRBJ2-5; the match to TRBD2 covers 15 bases. The V gene end was trimmed by 5 bases and the J gene end by 4 bases; junction bases not matched to a gene: 8. This CDR3 is 17 amino acids long. The CDR3 loop reads CASSTGLAGGPGETQYF. The DNA of the CDR3 is TGTGCCAGCAGTACCGGACTAGCGGGAGGGCCAGGAGAGACCCAGTACTTC.

J is TRBJ2-1 and V is TRBV7-2; 14 bases are a match to TRBD2. The V segment lost 6 bases and the J segment 7 bases; nucleotides outside the gene matches: 5. This CDR3 comprises 15 residues. From germline, CDR1 is SGHTA and CDR2 FQGNSA. CDR3 DNA sequence: TGTGCCAGCAGACTTAGACTAGCGGGGGGGAATGAGCAGTTCTTC. This sequence encodes CASRLRLAGGNEQFF.

V and J are TRBV20-1 and TRBJ1-2, with 12 nucleotides matching TRBD1. J lost 6 bases, V lost 0 bases, and 5 bases had no gene match. Germline V lookup: CDR1 DFQATT, CDR2 SNEGSKA (reference sequence). The CDR3 has 15 amino acids. The CDR3 reads CSARDGTGGKDGYTF. The CDR3 coding sequence is TGCAGTGCTAGAGATGGGACAGGGGGCAAGGATGGCTACACCTTC.

CDR3 region: CASSSGLAGTDTQYF. Written as DNA, the CDR3 is TGTGCCAGCAGTTCCGGACTAGCGGGAACAGATACGCAGTATTTT. The rearrangement joins TRBV25-1 to TRBJ2-3; 12 nucleotides agree with TRBD2. There are 15 residues in the CDR3. Germline V gene lookup returns CDR1 MGHDK and CDR2 SYGVNS. V lost 5 bases to trimming and J lost 3 bases; unmatched junction nucleotides: 3.

This clonotype was seen a few times. The chain carries TRBV7-2 and TRBJ2-5, with a possible D match to TRBD2 (5 bases). Germline-derived CDR1 and CDR2 are SGHTA and FQGNSA. The V end was cut by 3 bases, the J end by 5 bases, with 10 bases between. The CDR3 length is 13 residues. The CDR3 spells CASSFIRGETQYF. CDR3 sequence (DNA): TGTGCCAGCAGCTTCATCCGGGGTGAGACCCAGTACTTC. The whole variable domain, filled in from reference TRBV7-2 and TRBJ2-5, reads GAGVSQSPSNKVTEKGKDVELRCDPISGHTALYWYRQSLGQGLEFLIYFQGNSAPDKSGLPSDRFSAERTGGSVSTLTIQRTQQEDSAVYLCASSFIRGETQYFGPGTRLLVL.

The chain recombines TRBV13 with TRBJ2-1; D is unclear. Trimming shortened V by 5 bases and J by 13 bases, and 15 bases separated the two germline ends. This CDR3 is built from 12 residues. From germline, CDR1 is PRHDT and CDR2 FYEKMQ (reference sequence). In DNA form, the CDR3 reads TGTGCCAGCAGCCCGTTTAGGAGCAATCAGTTCTTC. This encodes CASSPFRSNQFF.

V gene TRBV20-1 combines with J gene TRBJ2-1; D is possibly TRBD2 (6 bases). Germline CDR1 DFQATT, CDR2 SNEGSKA (reference sequence). Deletions cut 0 bases from V and 6 bases from J, with 18 bases between. The CDR3 is made up of 16 amino acids. The CDR3 DNA sequence: TGCAGTGCTAGAGATCCCTTTAGCGGAACTTTCAATGAGCAGTTCTTC. Its translation: CSARDPFSGTFNEQFF.

This chain uses TRBV19 with TRBJ2-1; a possible D gene is TRBD2 (6 bases). V dropped 3 bases and J dropped 2 bases, with 11 bases sitting between them. The CDR3 is 15 amino acids. Germline CDR1 reads LNHDA; CDR2 reads SQIVND (reference sequence). The DNA for the CDR3 is TGTGCCAGTAGTATCGGGAGCTTCCCCTACAATGAGCAGTTCTTC. Its protein is CASSIGSFPYNEQFF.

This sequence joins TRBV6-2 or TRBV6-3 and TRBJ2-3; TRBD2 matches at 7 bases. This CDR3 comprises 17 residues. Germline CDR1 reads MNHEY; CDR2 reads SVGEGT. V trimming: 0 bases; J trimming: 4 bases; junction bases outside the gene matches: 10. CDR3 bases: TGTGCCAGCAGTTACTCGATGGTAGCGGGTCACCCAGATACGCAGTATTTT. Amino acids: CASSYSMVAGHPDTQYF.

The chain uses TRBV11-3 and TRBJ2-1; TRBD2 aligns across 8 bases. Germline loops: CDR1 SGHNT, CDR2 YENEEA. The V segment lost 3 bases and the J segment 7 bases; nucleotides outside the gene matches: 8. CDR3 length equals 15 residues. The CDR3 spells CASSLGRLAGNEQFF. Here the CDR3 DNA reads TGTGCCAGCAGCTTGGGTCGGCTAGCGGGTAATGAGCAGTTCTTC.

This clonotype was observed a single time. V is TRBV4-3 and J is TRBJ2-7; TRBD2 matches 8 bases. Germline lookup yields CDR1 LGHNA and CDR2 YSLEER. Germline trimming cut 1 base from V and 1 base from J; bases unmatched to any gene: 3. The CDR3 extends over 15 amino acids. The CDR3 nucleotides read TGCGCCAGCAGCCAAGGAGCGGGAGCGTCCTACGAGCAGTACTTC. Amino acid sequence: CASSQGAGASYEQYF.

This clonotype has a handful of counts. The chain has TRBV6-5 and TRBJ1-1, with D unclear. The length of the CDR3 is 15 residues. The V end was cut by 8 bases, the J end by 1 base, with 17 bases between. Germline CDR1 is MNHEY and CDR2 is SVGAGI. CDR3 nucleotides: TGTGCCAGCGCCAAGTGGATCAGAAGGAACACTGAAGCTTTCTTT. Its translation is CASAKWIRRNTEAFF.

The chain employs TRBV7-2 and TRBJ2-1; the match to TRBD2 covers 8 bases. CDR1 is SGHTA and CDR2 is FQGNSA in the germline V gene. The J segment lost 8 bases and the V segment lost 2 bases, leaving 11 bases of the junction unmatched. The CDR3 runs to 16 residues. In DNA, the CDR3 is TGTGCCAGCAGCTTATGGAGGACTAGCCCTCTGGATGAGCAGTTCTTC. This encodes CASSLWRTSPLDEQFF.

V and J are TRBV20-1 and TRBJ1-1; a possible D gene is TRBD1 (6 bases). CDR1 is DFQATT, CDR2 SNEGSKA, per germline (reference sequence). Trimming stripped 1 base from V and 10 bases from J, with 16 bases between. The CDR3 spans 13 residues. Here the CDR3 reads CSARVAGEEAAFF. Here the CDR3 DNA reads TGCAGTGCTAGAGTGGCAGGGGAAGAGGCAGCTTTCTTT.